This note documents a single T cell receptor (beta chain) sequence. This clone was counted once. The antigen it binds to is not known. No base quality values were provided; no much bigger clone lies one nucleotide off. This sample is part of a study of cytomegalovirus exposure and HLA in healthy donors (dated by TCRdb to between 2016 and 2019). Broadly, across the study: According to a later analysis, the 120 or so validation repertoires were produced on the same platform as the approximately 610 repertoires of the first cohort. The study aimed to test whether signatures of past pathogen exposure could be identified by cataloging public T cell receptors. Besides the first cohort of roughly 700 subjects, a separate validation cohort made up of over 100 different subjects was used. High-throughput TCR immunosequencing, statistical association of individual TCRs with disease status, and machine learning were combined to predict cytomegalovirus infection status. General study outcomes and caveats: Across donors, most TCR sequences were observed very rarely, whereas some public TCRs were present in many individuals. Subsequent analysis determined that TCRs grouped into clusters in the first cohort also showed a tendency toward co-occurrence across the 130 or so validation repertoires, and approximately 94% of cluster scores exceeded 0. A few of the identified cytomegalovirus-associated TCR beta chains were confirmed in vitro to be specific for cytomegalovirus antigens. A later analysis lacked HLA typing for the validation cohort, so it scored co-occurrence in that cohort across all 110 or so repertoires. In the study, approximately 160 TCR beta chains were listed as associated with cytomegalovirus. It was suggested by the authors that the approach could potentially be generalized to other disease states and immunological phenotypes. The classifier was reported to diagnose cytomegalovirus status with high specificity and sensitivity in both the original and validation cohorts.

The germline V gene sets CDR1 to SGHTA and CDR2 to FQGNSA. Including cysteine and phenylalanine, the CDR3 has 17 amino acids. Of the read, only the CDR3 DNA is kept; its 51 bases are in frame from base 1. V lost 1 base and J lost 3 bases, and the count of bases not matched to a germline gene is 2. The library was built by means of the immunoSEQ multiplex PCR assay. From the authors' description of their analysis: A statistical classification framework was built to diagnose cytomegalovirus status from the catalog of TCR beta chain sequences. TCRdb retrieved this table from immuneACCESS and kept in-frame rearrangements only. Not all clones are present; in checked studies, unresolved V genes account for under half, and no reason is known for the remainder. V, J and clone size derive from that table, while D and trimming were established from the DNA sequence. This sample gives tens of thousands of clones in total; roughly 94% of them show up just once. 2% to 2.5% of the sample belongs to the ten largest clones.

Separate from the roughly 660-subject first cohort, the validation cohort of 120 subjects was the group to which the donors belonged. This TCR derives from a man aged 18-30 years in good health and CMV-seronegative. The material sequenced was PBMCs. The chain is made from TRBV7-2 and TRBJ2-3, and 15 bases in between align with TRBD2. The DNA sequence is as follows: TGTGCCAGCAGCTTAGTGGGACTAGCGGGAGGAACAGATACGCAGTATTTT. This gives the protein CASSLVGLAGGTDTQYF.